A selection of T cell receptor beta chains follows, all from one sample in a study of spatial heterogeneity in lung cancer. TCRdb passed the 5' RACE reads through MiXCR, listing each CDR3 protein once. This repertoire shows 100,000 to 110,000 distinct CDR3 sequences, around 4.3% found once; its top ten account for approximately 21%. The input for sequencing was lung tumor tissue, taken at surgery. The receptors were sampled from a male donor with early-stage non-small cell lung cancer. The CDR3 runs from the conserved cysteine through the conserved F or W. Each record gives: clone size, V gene, D gene, J gene, CDR3 protein, CDR3 DNA. D genes are given only for firm matches. The listing skips clone size in some rows; elsewhere it reads once, few, many or a size class.

clone size: many
V gene: TRBV18
D gene: .
J gene: TRBJ1-1
CDR3 protein: CASSPYLQDTEAFF
CDR3 DNA: TGTGCCAGCTCACCATATCTTCAGGACACTGAAGCTTTCTTT

clone size: few
V gene: TRBV5-6
D gene: .
J gene: TRBJ1-5
CDR3 protein: CASSPGRSGPQHF
CDR3 DNA: TGTGCCAGCAGTCCGGGGAGATCGGGACCCCAGCATTTT

clone size: many
V gene: TRBV24-1
D gene: TRBD2
J gene: TRBJ2-1
CDR3 protein: CATSDLKREAAETNEQFF
CDR3 DNA: TGTGCCACCAGTGATTTGAAGCGGGAGGCCGCCGAAACCAATGAGCAGTTCTTC

clone size: medium-sized
V gene: TRBV6-6
D gene: .
J gene: TRBJ2-1
CDR3 protein: CASMAGDNEQFF
CDR3 DNA: TGTGCCAGCATGGCCGGGGACAATGAGCAGTTCTTC

clone size: once
V gene: TRBV6-2/TRBV6-3
D gene: TRBD2
J gene: TRBJ2-1
CDR3 protein: CASTILADPLNEQFF
CDR3 DNA: TGTGCCAGCACTATACTAGCGGACCCTCTCAATGAGCAGTTCTTC

clone size: .
V gene: TRBV15
D gene: TRBD2
J gene: TRBJ2-2
CDR3 protein: CATSGLAGEGTGELFF
CDR3 DNA: TGTGCCACCAGCGGACTAGCGGGAGAGGGAACCGGGGAGCTGTTTTTT

clone size: few
V gene: TRBV5-1
D gene: TRBD2
J gene: TRBJ2-5
CDR3 protein: CASSLGLAGGETQYF
CDR3 DNA: TGCGCCAGCAGCTTGGGACTAGCGGGAGGAGAGACCCAGTACTTC

clone size: .
V gene: TRBV4-2
D gene: .
J gene: TRBJ1-5
CDR3 protein: CASSQGGSGQPQHF
CDR3 DNA: TGTGCCAGCAGCCAGGGGGGTTCCGGTCAGCCCCAGCATTTT

clone size: .
V gene: TRBV4-2
D gene: .
J gene: TRBJ2-6
CDR3 protein: CASSRLEVANVLTF
CDR3 DNA: TGTGCCAGCAGCCGATTGGAGGTGGCCAACGTCCTGACTTTC

clone size: few
V gene: TRBV28
D gene: .
J gene: TRBJ2-5
CDR3 protein: CASSPAGQETQYF
CDR3 DNA: TGTGCCAGCAGTCCCGCGGGGCAAGAGACCCAGTACTTC

clone size: many
V gene: TRBV3-1
D gene: TRBD2
J gene: TRBJ2-2
CDR3 protein: CASSQEWLAGNGELFF
CDR3 DNA: TGTGCCAGCAGCCAAGAGTGGTTAGCGGGAAACGGGGAGCTGTTTTTT

clone size: many
V gene: TRBV12-3/TRBV12-4
D gene: TRBD1
J gene: TRBJ1-1
CDR3 protein: CASSSTTGKAFF
CDR3 DNA: TGTGCCAGCAGTTCGACGACAGGGAAAGCTTTCTTT

clone size: many
V gene: TRBV12-3/TRBV12-4
D gene: .
J gene: TRBJ2-1
CDR3 protein: CASSPTRRGEQFF
CDR3 DNA: TGTGCCAGCAGTCCGACTAGGAGGGGTGAGCAGTTCTTC

clone size: many
V gene: TRBV29-1
D gene: TRBD2
J gene: TRBJ2-2
CDR3 protein: CSVGGGLETGELFF
CDR3 DNA: TGCAGCGTTGGCGGGGGACTAGAAACTGGGGAGCTGTTTTTT

clone size: many
V gene: TRBV6-2/TRBV6-3
D gene: .
J gene: TRBJ1-3
CDR3 protein: CASSYWGSSGNTIYF
CDR3 DNA: TGTGCCAGCAGTTACTGGGGGAGCTCTGGAAACACCATATATTTT

clone size: .
V gene: TRBV4-2
D gene: .
J gene: TRBJ2-2
CDR3 protein: CASSQRSGNTGELFF
CDR3 DNA: TGTGCCAGCAGCCAACGAAGCGGGAACACCGGGGAGCTGTTTTTT

clone size: many
V gene: TRBV6-5
D gene: .
J gene: TRBJ1-4
CDR3 protein: CASSKMGEKLFF
CDR3 DNA: TGTGCCAGCAGTAAAATGGGCGAAAAACTGTTTTTT

clone size: many
V gene: TRBV3-1
D gene: .
J gene: TRBJ1-4
CDR3 protein: CASSQNQGKGKLFF
CDR3 DNA: TGTGCCAGCAGCCAGAATCAGGGAAAAGGAAAACTGTTTTTT

clone size: many
V gene: TRBV7-6
D gene: TRBD1
J gene: TRBJ2-2
CDR3 protein: CASSLQGANTGELFF
CDR3 DNA: TGTGCCAGCAGCCTTCAGGGGGCGAACACCGGGGAGCTGTTTTTT

clone size: .
V gene: TRBV19
D gene: .
J gene: TRBJ2-1
CDR3 protein: CASSANRAGEQFF
CDR3 DNA: TGTGCCAGTAGTGCCAACAGGGCCGGTGAGCAGTTCTTC

clone size: many
V gene: TRBV6-1
D gene: .
J gene: TRBJ1-4
CDR3 protein: CASSDQQGVNEKLFF
CDR3 DNA: TGTGCCAGCAGTGATCAACAGGGCGTAAATGAAAAACTGTTTTTT

clone size: many
V gene: TRBV2
D gene: TRBD1
J gene: TRBJ1-1
CDR3 protein: CASRIQGSFSAFF
CDR3 DNA: TGTGCCAGCAGAATACAGGGGAGTTTTTCAGCTTTCTTT

clone size: few
V gene: TRBV18
D gene: TRBD2
J gene: TRBJ2-1
CDR3 protein: CASSPSGGRANEQFF
CDR3 DNA: TGTGCCAGCTCACCTAGCGGGGGAAGGGCTAATGAGCAGTTCTTC

clone size: .
V gene: TRBV4-1
D gene: .
J gene: TRBJ1-6
CDR3 protein: CASSQVGANGSPLHF
CDR3 DNA: TGCGCCAGCAGCCAAGTAGGGGCAAACGGGTCACCCCTCCACTTT

clone size: .
V gene: TRBV11-2
D gene: TRBD1
J gene: TRBJ2-7
CDR3 protein: CASSPLRGQGAHEQYF
CDR3 DNA: TGTGCCAGCAGCCCCCTCCGAGGACAGGGGGCCCACGAGCAGTACTTC

clone size: few
V gene: TRBV18
D gene: TRBD1
J gene: TRBJ2-2
CDR3 protein: CASSQDRGRTGELFF
CDR3 DNA: TGTGCCAGCTCACAAGACAGGGGTAGGACCGGGGAGCTGTTTTTT

clone size: few
V gene: TRBV12-3/TRBV12-4
D gene: .
J gene: TRBJ1-1
CDR3 protein: CASSPPEWRVGFF
CDR3 DNA: TGTGCCAGCAGCCCCCCGGAGTGGAGGGTGGGATTCTTT

clone size: many
V gene: TRBV19
D gene: TRBD1
J gene: TRBJ2-3
CDR3 protein: CASRQGSTDTQYF
CDR3 DNA: TGTGCCAGCAGACAGGGAAGCACAGATACGCAGTATTTT

clone size: many
V gene: TRBV4-1
D gene: TRBD1
J gene: TRBJ2-7
CDR3 protein: CASSQEWTGTYEQYF
CDR3 DNA: TGCGCCAGCAGCCAAGAATGGACAGGGACCTACGAGCAGTACTTC

clone size: many
V gene: TRBV5-1
D gene: .
J gene: TRBJ1-6
CDR3 protein: CASSPGGGSYNSPLHF
CDR3 DNA: TGCGCCAGCAGCCCGGGCGGGGGCTCCTATAATTCACCCCTCCACTTT

clone size: many
V gene: TRBV20-1
D gene: TRBD1
J gene: TRBJ1-5
CDR3 protein: CSASETGRGGPQHF
CDR3 DNA: TGCAGTGCTAGCGAGACAGGGCGAGGCGGGCCCCAGCATTTT

clone size: many
V gene: TRBV2
D gene: .
J gene: TRBJ2-7
CDR3 protein: CASSELGRYDEQYF
CDR3 DNA: TGTGCCAGCAGTGAACTAGGGAGGTACGACGAGCAGTACTTC

clone size: many
V gene: TRBV20-1
D gene: TRBD2
J gene: TRBJ2-7
CDR3 protein: CSASAGGLGTIVAEQYF
CDR3 DNA: TGCAGTGCCTCAGCGGGAGGGCTTGGTACAATCGTAGCCGAGCAGTACTTC

clone size: few
V gene: TRBV12-3/TRBV12-4
D gene: TRBD1
J gene: TRBJ2-3
CDR3 protein: CASSGPGQGAGDTQYF
CDR3 DNA: TGTGCCAGCAGTGGTCCGGGACAGGGGGCCGGAGATACGCAGTATTTT

clone size: many
V gene: TRBV29-1
D gene: TRBD2
J gene: TRBJ2-2
CDR3 protein: CSVPAGAYTGELFF
CDR3 DNA: TGCAGCGTTCCCGCGGGAGCGTACACCGGGGAGCTGTTTTTT

clone size: many
V gene: TRBV5-1
D gene: .
J gene: TRBJ1-3
CDR3 protein: CASSLDYPASGNTIYF
CDR3 DNA: TGCGCCAGCAGCTTGGACTACCCTGCGTCTGGAAACACCATATATTTT

clone size: few
V gene: TRBV30
D gene: .
J gene: TRBJ1-1
CDR3 protein: CAWSQSGEAFF
CDR3 DNA: TGTGCCTGGTCCCAGTCGGGTGAAGCTTTCTTT

clone size: many
V gene: TRBV12-3/TRBV12-4
D gene: TRBD2
J gene: TRBJ2-7
CDR3 protein: CASSLSGEGRRQYF
CDR3 DNA: TGTGCCAGCAGTTTGAGCGGGGAGGGACGGCGTCAGTACTTC

clone size: many
V gene: TRBV18
D gene: .
J gene: TRBJ1-1
CDR3 protein: CASSPPTRTEAFF
CDR3 DNA: TGTGCCAGCTCACCACCAACCCGCACTGAAGCTTTCTTT

clone size: many
V gene: TRBV7-7
D gene: .
J gene: TRBJ2-2
CDR3 protein: CASSLDRGSHGELFF
CDR3 DNA: TGTGCCAGCAGCTTGGATCGTGGGAGTCACGGGGAGCTGTTTTTT

clone size: many
V gene: TRBV20-1
D gene: .
J gene: TRBJ2-3
CDR3 protein: CSARDGQLDTQYF
CDR3 DNA: TGCAGTGCTAGGGACGGCCAGTTGGATACGCAGTATTTT

clone size: many
V gene: TRBV28
D gene: TRBD2
J gene: TRBJ2-2
CDR3 protein: CASRTSGGVLAGAWRELFF
CDR3 DNA: TGTGCCAGCAGGACCTCCGGTGGGGTACTAGCGGGCGCCTGGCGGGAGCTGTTTTTT

clone size: few
V gene: TRBV4-1
D gene: TRBD2
J gene: TRBJ2-1
CDR3 protein: CASSQEAGVVEQFF
CDR3 DNA: TGCGCCAGCAGCCAAGAGGCGGGAGTAGTTGAGCAGTTCTTC

clone size: many
V gene: TRBV2
D gene: TRBD2
J gene: TRBJ2-7
CDR3 protein: CASSEVVGTSGILYEQYF
CDR3 DNA: TGTGCCAGCAGTGAAGTGGTTGGGACTAGCGGGATTCTCTACGAGCAGTACTTC

clone size: many
V gene: TRBV5-6
D gene: .
J gene: TRBJ2-3
CDR3 protein: CASSFRWTDTQYF
CDR3 DNA: TGTGCCAGCAGCTTTCGATGGACAGATACGCAGTATTTT

clone size: few
V gene: TRBV5-6
D gene: .
J gene: TRBJ2-1
CDR3 protein: CASSLGNNEQFF
CDR3 DNA: TGTGCCAGCAGCTTGGGGAACAATGAGCAGTTCTTC